The sample holds a few counts of the clone carrying this T cell receptor beta chain. V gave up 4 bases and J gave up 1 base, with 7 bases separating them. This CDR3 comprises 13 residues. Germline V gene lookup returns CDR1 SQVTM and CDR2 ANQGSEA. This record comes from a study of cytomegalovirus exposure and HLA in healthy donors. Study details: In terms of ancestry, the Caucasian-associated cluster contained around 79% of the 350 to 450 genotyped donors.

13 Jbeta primers and 60 Vbeta primers were used for the PCR. Here immunoSEQ multiplex PCR was the method, and the copy in TCRdb shows in-frame clones only, minus some. The data contain around 94,000 clones, around 78% of them singletons. This rearrangement joins TRBV29-1 to TRBJ2-2; no definite D call. The source material was PBMCs. This clonotype was sampled from a man aged 40-49 years in good health and CMV-seronegative. The CDR3 DNA reads as TGCAGCGTTGTTTTTCAGAACACCGGGGAGCTGTTTTTT. Encoded protein: CSVVFQNTGELFF.